This TCR beta chain was captured by sequencing in a study of neurological immune-mediated disorders. General study results and limits: Phylogenetic grouping put 18 of 34 multiple sclerosis patients' repertoires into one related-CDR3 cluster, a possible signature.

TCRdb redid the calling of the 5' RACE reads with MiXCR, one entry per CDR3 protein. Of 69,000 or so distinct CDR3 sequences in the sample, 4.5% to 5.5% were seen once. This clonotype came up many times. Its antigen is not identified. The sample consisted of PBMCs. The sequence came from a woman between 65 and 79 years old with multiple sclerosis.

CDR3 DNA sequence: TGTGCCAGCAGCTTCCGGGAGTCCTACAATGAGCAGTTCTTC. As protein: CASSFRESYNEQFF. V and J are TRBV11-2 and TRBJ2-1; perhaps TRBD2 as D (6 bases). The V gene's germline CDR1 is SGHAT and CDR2 FQNNGV. CDR3 length: 14 amino acids. Trimming left V 3 bases short and J 1 base short, with 7 bases between. The full variable domain, completed using reference TRBV11-2 and TRBJ2-1, is EAGVAQSPRYKIIEKRQSVAFWCNPISGHATLYWYQQILGQGPKLLIQFQNNGVVDDSQLPKDRFSAERLKGVDSTLKIQPAKLEDSAVYLCASSFRESYNEQFFGPGTRLTVL.